The next 8 T cell receptor beta chains were all read from a single sample in a study of early T cells in non-severe SARS-CoV-2 infection. Each CDR3 protein is one row after TCRdb ran MiXCR on the 5' RACE reads. Among 60,000 to 75,000 distinct CDR3 sequences listed, 10% to 15% were seen once. The material sequenced was whole blood. The receptors originated from an adult who was a healthcare worker with PCR-confirmed SARS-CoV-2 infection or an uninfected control (not recorded which).

This clonotype showed up just a few times. CDR3 in DNA: TGTGCCAGCAGCTTTGTCAGAGGCTACGAGCAGTACTTC. Its protein product is CASSFVRGYEQYF. The chain is built from TRBV5-6 and TRBJ2-7; D remains unclear. Trimming took 2 bases from V and 3 from J, leaving 9 bases between them. The V gene's germline CDR1 is SGHDT and CDR2 YYEEEE. The CDR3 spans 13 residues.

The chain links TRBV6-1 to TRBJ2-7; no clear D. V was clipped by 5 bases and J by 6 bases, with 11 bases between them. Germline values: CDR1 MNHNS, CDR2 SASEGT. CDR3 length: 12 residues. The CDR3 is CASSRTGGEQYF. The CDR3, as DNA: TGTGCCAGCAGTCGCACCGGCGGCGAGCAGTACTTC.

V and J are TRBV6-2 or TRBV6-3 and TRBJ2-2, with 7 bases fitting TRBD2. The CDR3 covers 14 residues. Losses at the gene ends were 8 bases for V and 5 bases for J; bases not matched to a gene: 8. Germline V lookup: CDR1 MNHEY, CDR2 SVGEGT. The CDR3 DNA sequence: TGTGCCAGCTCGAGCGGGACTCGGACCGGGGAGCTGTTTTTT. The encoded protein is CASSSGTRTGELFF.

This clonotype has a count of ten or more. The chain has TRBV7-8 and TRBJ2-3; D tentatively fits TRBD1 or TRBD2 (6 bases each). The CDR3 extends over 15 amino acids. CDR1 SGHVS and CDR2 FQNEAQ come from the germline V gene. Trimming took off 5 bases at V and 5 bases at J, with 17 bases between the two ends. The CDR3 DNA sequence: TGTGCCAGCAGCCCACGACGGGGGCCCGGAGATACGCAGTATTTT. It specifies CASSPRRGPGDTQYF.

This clonotype was seen only a few times. V is TRBV6-5 and J is TRBJ1-1, with 8 bases matching TRBD1. Trimming cost V 5 bases and J 5 bases; bases outside gene matches: 7. In germline, CDR1 is MNHEY, CDR2 SVGAGI. The CDR3 contains 14 residues. CDR3 DNA sequence: TGTGCCAGCAGTGGGGACAGGAGGGGGACTGAAGCTTTCTTT. It codes for CASSGDRRGTEAFF.

The sample holds many counts of this clonotype. Written as DNA, the CDR3 is TGTGCCAGCAGAACTCGGACTAGCGGGACGGATGAGCAGTTCTTC. This encodes CASRTRTSGTDEQFF. V is TRBV6-6 and J is TRBJ2-1; TRBD2 matches 12 bases. Germline CDR1 and CDR2: MNHNY and SVGAGI (reference sequence). The CDR3 spans 15 residues. Unmatched junction bases numbered 8, after V lost 6 bases and J lost 8 bases.

This clonotype was seen many times. The chain uses TRBV6-5 and TRBJ2-1, with 8 bases fitting TRBD2. There are 17 residues in the CDR3. Per germline, CDR1 MNHEY and CDR2 SVGAGI. Trimming took 2 bases from V and 9 from J; bases not matched to a gene: 15. In nucleotides, the CDR3 is TGTGCCAGCAGTTACATCAGTTCGGGACTAGGATCCGGTGAGCAGTTCTTC. This sequence encodes CASSYISSGLGSGEQFF.

The V and J genes are TRBV5-5 and TRBJ1-1; 8 positions match TRBD1. V was clipped by 0 bases and J by 5 bases; unmatched bases: 9. The CDR3 is made up of 16 amino acids. The V gene's germline CDR1 is SGHKS and CDR2 YYEKEE (reference sequence). This CDR3 is CASSLADTGGRTEAFF. The CDR3 bases are TGTGCCAGCAGCTTGGCGGATACAGGGGGGAGGACTGAAGCTTTCTTT.